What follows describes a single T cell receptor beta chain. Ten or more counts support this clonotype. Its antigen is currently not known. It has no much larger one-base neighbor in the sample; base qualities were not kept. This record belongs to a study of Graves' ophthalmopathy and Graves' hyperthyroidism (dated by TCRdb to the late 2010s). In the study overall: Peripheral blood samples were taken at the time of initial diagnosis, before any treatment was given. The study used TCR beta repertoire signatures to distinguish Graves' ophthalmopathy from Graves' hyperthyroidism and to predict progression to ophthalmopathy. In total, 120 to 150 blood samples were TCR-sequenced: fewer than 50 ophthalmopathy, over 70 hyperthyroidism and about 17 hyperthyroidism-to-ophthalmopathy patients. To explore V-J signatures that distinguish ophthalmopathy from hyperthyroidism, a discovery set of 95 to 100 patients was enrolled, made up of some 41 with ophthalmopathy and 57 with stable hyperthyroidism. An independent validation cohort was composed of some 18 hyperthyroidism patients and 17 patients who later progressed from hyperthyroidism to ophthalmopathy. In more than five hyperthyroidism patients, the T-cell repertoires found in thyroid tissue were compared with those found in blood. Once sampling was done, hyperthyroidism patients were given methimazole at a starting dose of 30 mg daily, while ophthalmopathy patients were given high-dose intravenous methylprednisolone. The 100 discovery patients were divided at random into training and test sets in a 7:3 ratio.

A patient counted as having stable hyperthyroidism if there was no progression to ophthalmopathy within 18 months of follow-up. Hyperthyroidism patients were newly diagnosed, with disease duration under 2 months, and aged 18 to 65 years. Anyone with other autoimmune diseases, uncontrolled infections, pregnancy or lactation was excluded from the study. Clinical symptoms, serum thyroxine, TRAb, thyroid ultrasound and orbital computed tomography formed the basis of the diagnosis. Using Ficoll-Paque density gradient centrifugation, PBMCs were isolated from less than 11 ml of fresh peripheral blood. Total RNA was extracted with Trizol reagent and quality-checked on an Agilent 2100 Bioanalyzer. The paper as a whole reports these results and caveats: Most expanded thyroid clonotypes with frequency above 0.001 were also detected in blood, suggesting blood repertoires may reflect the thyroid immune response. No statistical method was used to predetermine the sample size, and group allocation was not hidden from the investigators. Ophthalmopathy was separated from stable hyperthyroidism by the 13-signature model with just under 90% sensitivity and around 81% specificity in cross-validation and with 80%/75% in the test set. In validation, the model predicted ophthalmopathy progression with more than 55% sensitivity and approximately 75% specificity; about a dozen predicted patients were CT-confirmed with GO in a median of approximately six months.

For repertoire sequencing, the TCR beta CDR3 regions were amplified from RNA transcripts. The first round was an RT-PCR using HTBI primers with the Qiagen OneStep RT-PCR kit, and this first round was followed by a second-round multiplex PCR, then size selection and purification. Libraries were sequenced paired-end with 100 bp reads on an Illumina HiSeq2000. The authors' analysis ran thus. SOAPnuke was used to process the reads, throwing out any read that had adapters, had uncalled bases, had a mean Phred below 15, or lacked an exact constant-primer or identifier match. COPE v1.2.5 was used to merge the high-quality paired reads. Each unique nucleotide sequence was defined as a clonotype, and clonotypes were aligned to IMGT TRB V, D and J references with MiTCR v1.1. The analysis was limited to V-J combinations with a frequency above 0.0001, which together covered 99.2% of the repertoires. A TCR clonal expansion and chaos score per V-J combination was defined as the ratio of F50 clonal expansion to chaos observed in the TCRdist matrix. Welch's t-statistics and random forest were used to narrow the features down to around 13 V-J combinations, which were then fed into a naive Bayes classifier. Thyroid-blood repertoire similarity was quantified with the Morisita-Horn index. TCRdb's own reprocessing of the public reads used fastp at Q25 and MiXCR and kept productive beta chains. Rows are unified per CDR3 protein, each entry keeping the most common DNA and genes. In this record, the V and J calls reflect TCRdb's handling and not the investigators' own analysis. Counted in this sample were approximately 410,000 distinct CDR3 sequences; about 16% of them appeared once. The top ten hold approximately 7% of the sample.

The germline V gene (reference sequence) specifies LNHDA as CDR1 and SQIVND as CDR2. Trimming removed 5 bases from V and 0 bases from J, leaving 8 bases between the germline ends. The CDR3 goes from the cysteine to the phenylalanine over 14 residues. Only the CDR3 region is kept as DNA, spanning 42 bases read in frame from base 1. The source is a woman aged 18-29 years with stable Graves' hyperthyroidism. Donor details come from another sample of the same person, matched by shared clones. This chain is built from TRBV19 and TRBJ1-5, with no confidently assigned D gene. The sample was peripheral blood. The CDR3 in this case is CASSGQNSNQPQHF. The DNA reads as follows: TGTGCCAGTAGTGGGCAGAATAGCAATCAGCCCCAGCATTTT.